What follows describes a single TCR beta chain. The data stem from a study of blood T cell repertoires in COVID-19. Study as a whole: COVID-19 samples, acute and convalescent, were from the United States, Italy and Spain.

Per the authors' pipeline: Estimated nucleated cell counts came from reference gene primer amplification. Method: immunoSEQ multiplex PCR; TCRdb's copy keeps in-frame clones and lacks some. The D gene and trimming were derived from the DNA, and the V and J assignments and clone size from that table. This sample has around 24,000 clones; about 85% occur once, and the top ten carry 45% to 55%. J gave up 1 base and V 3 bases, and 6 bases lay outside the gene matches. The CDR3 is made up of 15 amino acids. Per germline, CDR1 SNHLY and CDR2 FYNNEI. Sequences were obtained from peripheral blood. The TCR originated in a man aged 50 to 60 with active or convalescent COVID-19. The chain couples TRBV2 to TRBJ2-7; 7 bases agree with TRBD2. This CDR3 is CASSDGGRGSYEQYF. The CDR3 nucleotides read TGTGCCAGCAGTGATGGCGGGAGAGGGTCCTACGAGCAGTACTTC.